This paragraph reports one TCR beta chain. Its antigen is still unknown. The sample comes from a study of Ad26.COV2.S vaccination and SARS-CoV-2 variants. The study's findings and limits: There was a possibility that the TCR breadth and depth analyses underestimated total T cell responses. Similar non-spike TCR breadth was seen in vaccine and placebo recipients.

The protocol was immunoSEQ multiplex PCR, while the TCRdb copy is restricted to in-frame clones and leaves out a portion. The table shows fewer than 400,000 clones, with approximately 90% occurring only once. V shed 6 bases, J shed 0 bases, and the junction held 5 bases outside the gene matches. CDR1 MNHNY and CDR2 SVGAGI come from the germline V gene (reference sequence). CDR3 size: 16 residues. Specified treatment: about 20 received Ad26.COV2.S at low or high dose, single or two shots; about 5 received placebo; per-sample allocation not given. All samples were drawn on day 63, counting from the first vaccine or placebo injection. Boston supplied an adult donor aged 18-55 years.

The chain couples TRBV6-6 to TRBJ2-3, with 11 bases lining up with TRBD2. The clonotype was recovered from a person between 18 and 65 years old who received the Ad26.COV2.S COVID-19 vaccine or a placebo. The specimen was peripheral blood, collected in a trial of Ad26.COV2.S vaccine versus placebo. DNA for the CDR3: TGTGCCAGCAGCCCGACTAGCGGGATTAGCACAGATACGCAGTATTTT. Translation: CASSPTSGISTDTQYF.